The 29 T cell receptor beta chains listed next were all sequenced from one sample in a study of T cells after somatic rescue of genetic block. Generated by immunoSEQ multiplex PCR, the TCRdb table keeps only in-frame clones and is missing some. The sample records some 15,000 clones, less than 75% being singletons. Specimen: peripheral blood mononuclear cells (PBMCs). The receptors originated from a man aged 18-30 years.

The rearrangement links TRBV19 to TRBJ1-5; D gene ambiguous. Trimming cost V 2 bases and J 0 bases, with 5 bases left between them. Germline assignment: CDR1 LNHDA and CDR2 SQIVND (reference sequence). CDR3 size: 14 residues. The CDR3 bases are TGTGCCAGTAGTATAAGGGTTAGCAATCAGCCCCAGCATTTT. Translating gives CASSIRVSNQPQHF.

The rearrangement joins TRBV5-6 to TRBJ2-2, with 11 bases fitting TRBD2. The V gene end was trimmed by 0 bases and the J gene end by 4 bases; junction bases not matched to a gene: 8. The CDR3 totals 18 residues. Germline CDR1 SGHDT, CDR2 YYEEEE. As DNA, the CDR3 is TGTGCCAGCAGCTTGGCCGCGGGACTAGCGGCCGCCACCGGGGAGCTGTTTTTT. Translation gives CASSLAAGLAAATGELFF.

The rearrangement links TRBV11-2 to TRBJ2-7, with a possible D match to TRBD2 (7 bases). Trimming cost V 3 bases and J 2 bases, with 17 bases left between them. Germline CDR1 SGHAT, CDR2 FQNNGV. This CDR3 has 16 amino acids. The CDR3 nucleotides are TGTGCCAGCAGCTTTAGAGGGGCGGGGGCCACCTACGAGCAGTACTTC. It specifies CASSFRGAGATYEQYF.

Note on this clone: At one of its ends the junction is not consistent with the germline gene, which may arise from a read error. V and J are TRBV4-2 and TRBJ2-7; 8 bases agree with TRBD2. Germline V lookup: CDR1 LGHNA, CDR2 YNFKEQ. This CDR3 region has 12 residues. The CDR3 DNA is TGTGCCAGCAGCCAAGGCACTAGCGGAATTTCGTTC. It is translated as CASSQGTSGISF.

Only a few counts were recorded for this clone. The chain uses TRBV5-1 and TRBJ2-5; 14 bases line up with TRBD2. The CDR3 is 21 amino acids. V gave up 0 bases and J gave up 5 bases; unmatched junction bases: 18. CDR1 is SGHRS and CDR2 is YFSETQ in the germline V gene. CDR3 protein: CASSLAPKGLAGVSVWETQYF. The CDR3, as DNA: TGCGCCAGCAGCTTGGCGCCAAAGGGACTAGCGGGAGTGTCTGTTTGGGAGACCCAGTACTTC.

The gene calls are TRBV18 and TRBJ2-1; TRBD1 matches at 10 bases. The CDR3 covers 16 residues. Germline V gives CDR1 KGHSH, CDR2 LQKENI. V dropped 2 bases and J dropped 4; count of bases not matched to a gene: 5. CDR3 in DNA: TGTGCCAGCTCACCAGAGACAGGGGGCTCTTACAATGAGCAGTTCTTC. As protein: CASSPETGGSYNEQFF.

This clone is a singleton in its sample. The chain has TRBV28 and TRBJ1-5; D gene uncertain. Germline V gene sequence: CDR1 MDHEN, CDR2 SYDVKM. V was trimmed by 1 base and J by 4 bases, leaving 8 bases between them. The CDR3 spans 14 residues. The CDR3 nucleotides are TGTGCCAGCAGTTTATACGACATGAATCAGCCCCAGCATTTT. Translation: CASSLYDMNQPQHF.

The gene calls are TRBV28 and TRBJ1-2; 8 nucleotides match TRBD1. Germline V lookup: CDR1 MDHEN, CDR2 SYDVKM. V shed 6 bases and J 8 bases; nucleotides not matched to a gene: 5. CDR3 length: 12 residues. The CDR3 loop is CASSLRQGGYTF. The CDR3 bases are TGTGCCAGCAGCCTACGACAGGGGGGCTACACCTTC.

The sample holds a few counts of this clone. The rearrangement uses TRBV10-3 and TRBJ2-3, with a possible D match to TRBD2 (7 bases). The CDR3 has 14 amino acids. CDR1 ENHRY and CDR2 SYGVKD come from the germline V gene. The V gene lost 2 bases and the J gene lost 4 bases, with 10 bases spanning the gap. CDR3 nucleotides: TGTGCCATCAGTGAGCTCGGGGGGCCAGATACGCAGTATTTT. It specifies CAISELGGPDTQYF.

The chain combines TRBV5-1 with TRBJ2-7; weak D call: TRBD1 (5 bases). V gave up 0 bases and J gave up 0 bases, with 7 bases separating them. Germline lookup yields CDR1 SGHRS and CDR2 YFSETQ. The CDR3 loop spans 14 amino acids. The CDR3 DNA sequence: TGCGCCAGCAGCTTGGGGGGCGGCTCCTACGAGCAGTACTTC. Its protein product is CASSLGGGSYEQYF.

The gene calls are TRBV6-6 and TRBJ2-5, with D possibly being TRBD2 (5 bases). CDR3 length: 14 amino acids. V was clipped by 0 bases and J by 5 bases, with 10 bases between them. Germline lookup yields CDR1 MNHNY and CDR2 SVGAGI (reference sequence). The CDR3 nucleotides are TGTGCCAGCAGTTACTCGGCGGGTAGGGAGACCCAGTACTTC. Translating gives CASSYSAGRETQYF.

The chain recombines TRBV18 with TRBJ1-6, with a weak D call TRBD1 (6 bases). Germline V lookup: CDR1 KGHSH, CDR2 LQKENI. This CDR3 region has 15 residues. V lost 5 bases and J lost 13, with 21 bases in between. The CDR3 protein is CASSFGQQLNHPLHF. CDR3 DNA: TGTGCCAGCTCATTCGGACAGCAATTGAACCACCCCCTCCACTTT. Using reference TRBV18 and TRBJ1-6 for the parts outside the CDR3, the full variable domain is NAGVMQNPRHLVRRRGQEARLRCSPMKGHSHVYWYRQLPEEGLKFMVYLQKENIIDESGMPKERFSAEFPKEGPSILRIQQVVRGDSAAYFCASSFGQQLNHPLHFGNGTRLTVT.

V gene TRBV19 combines with J gene TRBJ2-1, with D perhaps matching TRBD1 (6 bases). The CDR3 runs to 15 residues. Germline V CDR1 and CDR2: LNHDA, SQIVND (reference sequence). Trimming left V 1 base short and J 4 bases short, with 11 bases between. This CDR3 reads CASSIARGPYNEQFF. DNA for the CDR3: TGTGCCAGTAGTATAGCCAGGGGCCCTTACAATGAGCAGTTCTTC.

The genes are TRBV6-6 and TRBJ1-5; 7 bases line up with TRBD1. Germline assignment: CDR1 MNHNY and CDR2 SVGAGI (reference sequence). The CDR3 covers 15 residues. J lost 5 bases, V lost 2 bases, and 6 bases had no gene match. CDR3 DNA sequence: TGTGCCAGCAGTTACAAGGGGGCGCATGATCAGCCCCAGCATTTT. It specifies CASSYKGAHDQPQHF.

The chain carries TRBV7-3 and TRBJ2-2; 12 bases match TRBD2. The V gene's germline CDR1 is SGHTA and CDR2 FQGTGA. The CDR3 is made up of 16 amino acids. After removal of 4 bases from V and 4 bases from J, the junction contained 4 bases not matched to a gene. As DNA, the CDR3 is TGTGCCAGCAGCTCTAGCGGGGGGGTCCGCACCGGGGAGCTGTTTTTT. It translates to CASSSSGGVRTGELFF.

V usage is TRBV19 and J usage is TRBJ2-2; D is ambiguous. The V end was cut by 3 bases, the J end by 0 bases, with 11 bases between. The CDR3 totals 16 residues. Germline V gene sequence: CDR1 LNHDA, CDR2 SQIVND (reference sequence). The CDR3 nucleotides are TGTGCCAGTAGTATTGCCCGCCAGCCGAACACCGGGGAGCTGTTTTTT. Encoded protein: CASSIARQPNTGELFF.

The gene calls are TRBV2 and TRBJ2-7; D gene ambiguous. V was shortened by 3 bases and J by 3 bases, with 15 bases between the two germline ends. Germline V gives CDR1 SNHLY, CDR2 FYNNEI. The CDR3 has 15 amino acids. The CDR3 reads CASSEPPASFYEQYF. CDR3 nucleotides: TGTGCCAGCAGTGAGCCCCCGGCCAGCTTCTACGAGCAGTACTTC.

CDR3 DNA sequence: TGCAGCGTTTGGGGGGGACTATACACAGATACGCAGTATTTT. Translating it yields CSVWGGLYTDTQYF. The V and J genes are TRBV29-1 and TRBJ2-3; 7 positions agree with TRBD2. This CDR3 has 14 amino acids. Germline CDR1 and CDR2: SQVTM and ANQGSEA. V was pared by 5 bases and J by 2 bases, with 7 bases of the junction left unmatched.

This chain joins TRBV7-4 and TRBJ2-7; D is perhaps TRBD2 (7 bases). V lost 3 bases and J 2 bases, leaving 14 bases between the germline ends. CDR1 and CDR2 (germline): SGHVT, SQSDAQ. This CDR3 spans 15 amino acids. CDR3 region: CASSLAGALTYEQYF. For the CDR3, the DNA is TGTGCCAGCAGCTTGGCGGGGGCCTTAACCTACGAGCAGTACTTC.

This clone was observed at least ten times. The CDR3 DNA reads as TGTGCCAGCAGCTTAGAACATAACTTATACGAGCAGTACTTC. Amino acids: CASSLEHNLYEQYF. V gene TRBV11-3 combines with J gene TRBJ2-7; D is unclear. The CDR3 length is 14 residues. Trimming removed 0 bases from V and 4 bases from J, with 10 bases in between. Per the germline V gene, CDR1 is SGHNT and CDR2 is YENEEA.

This clone has at least ten counts. V and J are TRBV7-9 and TRBJ1-2, with D maybe TRBD1 (5 bases). Germline lookup yields CDR1 SEHNR and CDR2 FQNEAQ (reference sequence). This CDR3 has 12 residues. V dropped 7 bases and J dropped 4 bases, with 10 bases sitting between them. This CDR3 is CASTQGFYGYTF. CDR3 bases: TGTGCCAGCACCCAGGGATTCTATGGCTACACCTTC.

This clone was observed a handful of times. The rearrangement links TRBV27 to TRBJ2-2; no definite D call. This CDR3 comprises 13 residues. V lost 3 bases, J lost 3 bases, and 5 bases lay in between. CDR1 is MNHEY, CDR2 SMNVEV, per germline (reference sequence). CDR3 residues: CASSFQDTGELFF. The CDR3 nucleotides read TGTGCCAGCAGTTTCCAGGACACCGGGGAGCTGTTTTTT.

This chain joins TRBV27 and TRBJ1-4; the D is unclear. This CDR3 has 14 residues. Per the germline V gene, CDR1 is MNHEY and CDR2 is SMNVEV (reference sequence). V gave up 6 bases and J gave up 0 bases, with 8 bases separating them. The CDR3 reads CASRFPATNEKLFF. The DNA of the CDR3 is TGTGCCAGCAGGTTTCCGGCAACTAATGAAAAACTGTTTTTT.

In this sample, this clone turned up a few times. V gene TRBV7-8 combines with J gene TRBJ1-5; TRBD1 might be the D (5 bases). Trimming cost V 1 base and J 4 bases, with 14 bases left between them. CDR1 SGHVS and CDR2 FQNEAQ come from the germline V gene. This CDR3 contains 16 residues. The CDR3, as DNA: TGTGCCAGCAGCTTAGAGGCAGGGATAGCAAATCAGCCCCAGCATTTT. Protein sequence: CASSLEAGIANQPQHF.

The rearrangement uses TRBV7-9 and TRBJ1-2; D is undetermined. Germline loops: CDR1 SEHNR, CDR2 FQNEAQ (reference sequence). CDR3 length: 13 residues. V was trimmed by 5 bases and J by 3 bases, leaving 10 bases between them. The CDR3 here is CASSLNTDYGYTF. The CDR3 nucleotides are TGTGCCAGCAGCCTGAACACAGACTATGGCTACACCTTC.

This chain joins TRBV10-2 and TRBJ1-6, with D possibly TRBD1 on 6 matching bases. CDR3 length: 18 amino acids. The germline V and J ends were trimmed by 4 bases and 0 bases, with 16 bases remaining between them. Per germline, CDR1 WSHSY and CDR2 SAAADI. This chain's CDR3 is CASSGMGTSSSYNSPLHF. CDR3 bases: TGCGCCAGCAGTGGAATGGGGACATCGAGCTCCTATAATTCACCCCTCCACTTT.

V is TRBV28 and J is TRBJ2-7; TRBD1 is a possible D gene (5 bases). V lost 5 bases, J lost 3 bases, and 8 bases lay in between. The germline gives CDR1 MDHEN, CDR2 SYDVKM. CDR3 length equals 12 residues. CDR3 loop: CASSPQVYEQYF. The CDR3 nucleotides are TGTGCCAGCAGTCCACAGGTCTACGAGCAGTACTTC. Looking up the rest from reference TRBV28 and TRBJ2-7 gives the full variable domain: DVKVTQSSRYLVKRTGEKVFLECVQDMDHENMFWYRQDPGLGLRLIYFSYDVKMKEKGDIPEGYSVSREKKERFSLILESASTNQTSMYLCASSPQVYEQYFGPGTRLTVT.

This CDR3 reads CASSGPLAGPLRYEQYF. As DNA, the CDR3 is TGTGCCAGCAGTGGGCCCTTAGCGGGCCCGCTTCGCTACGAGCAGTACTTC. The chain couples TRBV6-1 to TRBJ2-7; TRBD2 matches at 7 bases. The junction had 15 bases not matched to a gene; V was cut back by 4 bases and J by 3 bases. Germline lookup yields CDR1 MNHNS and CDR2 SASEGT. The CDR3 runs 17 residues.

The rearrangement links TRBV28 to TRBJ1-2, with D unresolved. This CDR3 is built from 11 residues. Germline loops: CDR1 MDHEN, CDR2 SYDVKM. Trimming left V 7 bases short and J 5 bases short, with 8 bases between. CDR3 nucleotide sequence: TGTGCCAGCATTGGCGGTTATGGCTACACCTTC. It encodes CASIGGYGYTF.